This TCR beta chain was identified in a study of blood T cell repertoires in COVID-19. Profiling relied on immunoSEQ multiplex PCR, and the TCRdb table lists in-frame clones only, not all of them. Counted here are a few hundred thousand clones, 85% to 90% occurring once; the ten biggest clones make up approximately 1.8%. The CDR3 has 16 residues. Per germline, CDR1 MDHEN and CDR2 SYDVKM. V was trimmed by 3 bases and J by 0 bases, leaving 15 bases between them. The sequenced material came from PBMCs or T cells enriched from blood (not recorded which). This chain uses TRBV28 with TRBJ2-7; D is perhaps TRBD1 (6 bases). This TCR was sampled from a woman in her thirties or forties who had recovered from COVID-19. The CDR3 nucleotides read TGTGCCAGCAGTTTGAACAGGGCACAGGGCTCCTACGAGCAGTACTTC. It specifies CASSLNRAQGSYEQYF.